Presented here are 24 T cell receptor beta chains from one specimen sequenced in a study of technical replicates of blood from a few donors (dated by TCRdb to 2015 to 2018). The library was obtained by the immunoSEQ multiplex PCR assay. The source is immuneACCESS, and TCRdb retained only in-frame sequences with V and J called. Part of the clones is not carried over; for the studies checked, unresolved V genes explain less than half of this, and the remainder is unexplained. Across this sample there are around 80,000 clones, with about 92% seen only once. The ten largest clones capture around 0.24% of the sample. Source material: T cells isolated from PBMCs. Source of these receptors: a human donor in good health.

V usage is TRBV11-2 and J usage is TRBJ2-7; D is possibly TRBD2 (5 bases). Germline CDR1 is SGHAT and CDR2 is FQNNGV. The CDR3 totals 12 residues. V was clipped by 2 bases and J by 7 bases, with 9 bases between them. The CDR3 DNA sequence: TGTGCCAGCAGCTTAAGATCGGGGGAGCAGTACTTC. Protein product: CASSLRSGEQYF.

This clone was seen a few times. Germline is not matched at one junction end, which may reflect a read error. The chain carries TRBV28 and TRBJ1-1; TRBD1 aligns across 9 bases. This CDR3 has 11 residues. Germline V gives CDR1 MDHEN, CDR2 SYDVKM. DNA of the CDR3: TGTGCCAGCAGACTCGGACAGGGGACGCTCTTT. This encodes CASRLGQGTLF. Combining the CDR3 with reference TRBV28 and TRBJ1-1 gives the whole variable domain DVKVTQSSRYLVKRTGEKVFLECVQDMDHENMFWYRQDPGLGLRLIYFSYDVKMKEKGDIPEGYSVSREKKERFSLILESASTNQTSMYLCASRLGQGTLFGQGTRLTVV.

In its sample, this clone was seen a few times. This sequence joins TRBV28 and TRBJ2-7; maybe TRBD1 (6 bases). Germline lookup yields CDR1 MDHEN and CDR2 SYDVKM. The length of the CDR3 is 14 residues. V lost 0 bases, J lost 0 bases, and 6 bases lay in between. The CDR3 loop reads CASSLWDSSYEQYF. The CDR3 DNA sequence: TGTGCCAGCAGTTTATGGGACAGCTCCTACGAGCAGTACTTC.

The chain uses TRBV5-6 and TRBJ2-7; TRBD2 agrees at 7 bases. The trim removed 3 bases at V and 3 bases at J, leaving 6 bases unmatched. This CDR3 contains 14 residues. The V gene's germline CDR1 is SGHDT and CDR2 YYEEEE. The CDR3, as DNA: TGTGCCAGCAGCTCGCCGGGGGGAGTCTACGAGCAGTACTTC. This encodes CASSSPGGVYEQYF.

This sequence joins TRBV29-1 and TRBJ1-1, with 7 positions matching TRBD1. Trimming at V came to 6 bases and at J to 4 bases, leaving 11 bases not matched to a gene. There are 14 residues in the CDR3. The germline V gene encodes CDR1 SQVTM and CDR2 ANQGSEA. The CDR3 protein is CSVGSGGISTEAFF. CDR3 sequence (DNA): TGCAGCGTCGGCTCAGGGGGTATAAGCACTGAAGCTTTCTTT. The full variable domain, in which reference TRBV29-1 and TRBJ1-1 provide the parts outside the CDR3, is SAVISQKPSRDICQRGTSLTIQCQVDSQVTMMFWYRQQPGQSLTLIATANQGSEATYESGFVIDKFPISRPNLTFSTLTVSNMSPEDSSIYLCSVGSGGISTEAFFGQGTRLTVV.

The gene calls are TRBV18 and TRBJ2-7, with D perhaps TRBD2 (6 bases). The CDR3 is 13 residues long. Trimming took off 0 bases at V and 12 bases at J, with 15 bases between the two ends. Germline CDR1 and CDR2: KGHSH and LQKENI. CDR3 in DNA: TGTGCCAGCTCACCACCCTCCGGGACTGAAGCGTACTTC. Its translation: CASSPPSGTEAYF.

This clone appeared once. J is TRBJ2-1 and V is TRBV6-1; 7 nucleotides align to TRBD2. Germline CDR1 and CDR2: MNHNS and SASEGT. The V segment lost 2 bases and the J segment 6 bases; nucleotides outside the gene matches: 7. The CDR3 is 15 amino acids. CDR3 bases: TGTGCCAGCAGTGAAACCCCGGGACTAACCAATGAGCAGTTCTTC. This encodes CASSETPGLTNEQFF.

This chain uses TRBV25-1 with TRBJ1-4; 9 bases are a match to TRBD1. Germline V lookup: CDR1 MGHDK, CDR2 SYGVNS. The CDR3 spans 14 residues. The trim removed 3 bases at V and 6 bases at J, leaving 2 bases unmatched. The CDR3 here is CASSDGTGYEKLFF. The CDR3 DNA sequence: TGTGCCAGCAGTGACGGGACAGGGTATGAAAAACTGTTTTTT. Full variable domain (missing parts from reference TRBV25-1 and TRBJ1-4): EADIYQTPRYLVIGTGKKITLECSQTMGHDKMYWYQQDPGMELHLIHYSYGVNSTEKGDLSSESTVSRIRTEHFPLTLESARPSHTSQYLCASSDGTGYEKLFFGSGTQLSVL.

This clone was counted once. The chain uses TRBV30 and TRBJ1-2; D call uncertain. Germline V CDR1 and CDR2: GTSNPN, SVGIG (reference sequence). The CDR3 is made up of 15 amino acids. V was pared by 4 bases and J by 8 bases, with 23 bases between. DNA of the CDR3: TGTGCCTGGAAGATGAGACTCCTCTATGTAGGAGGCTACACCTTC. It translates to CAWKMRLLYVGGYTF.

This chain connects TRBV7-9 to TRBJ2-3, with TRBD2 identical over 13 bases. The CDR3 consists of 17 residues. Germline V gives CDR1 SEHNR, CDR2 FQNEAQ (reference sequence). J gave up 1 base and V 2 bases, and 3 bases lay outside the gene matches. The CDR3 DNA reads TGTGCCAGCAGCTTAATTACTAGCGGGGGGGGCACAGATACGCAGTATTTT. It yields the protein CASSLITSGGGTDTQYF.

The rearrangement joins TRBV28 to TRBJ2-7, with a weak D call TRBD1 (6 bases). V was pared by 5 bases and J by 5 bases, with 7 bases between. CDR3 size: 11 residues. Per germline, CDR1 MDHEN and CDR2 SYDVKM. The CDR3 loop is CASSQGHEQYF. CDR3 nucleotide sequence: TGTGCCAGCAGTCAGGGGCACGAGCAGTACTTC.

The rearrangement uses TRBV10-3 and TRBJ1-2, with D perhaps TRBD1 (6 bases). The CDR3 runs to 18 residues. Per the germline V gene, CDR1 is ENHRY and CDR2 is SYGVKD. The V gene lost 6 bases and the J gene lost 4 bases, with 27 bases spanning the gap. In nucleotides, the CDR3 is TGTGCCATCAGGGAAGGCCTAGGCAGGGGAACATTTAGCTATGGCTACACCTTC. Translated, it gives CAIREGLGRGTFSYGYTF.

This rearrangement joins TRBV28 to TRBJ1-3; 9 nucleotides match TRBD1. The germline V gene has CDR1 MDHEN and CDR2 SYDVKM. The CDR3 length is 18 residues. The trim removed 3 bases at V and 4 bases at J, leaving 13 bases unmatched. CDR3 sequence (DNA): TGTGCCAGCAGTTTTAAGAGGGGGACAGGGTTTTCCGGAAACACCATATATTTT. It translates to CASSFKRGTGFSGNTIYF.

V gene TRBV7-9 combines with J gene TRBJ2-7; the match to TRBD2 covers 8 bases. Per germline, CDR1 SEHNR and CDR2 FQNEAQ (reference sequence). V shed 5 bases, J shed 1 base, and the junction held 10 bases outside the gene matches. The CDR3 contains 16 residues. CDR3 sequence (DNA): TGTGCCAGCAGCCCCCTTAGGCGGGGGGCTTCCTACGAGCAGTACTTC. This gives the protein CASSPLRRGASYEQYF.

The genes are TRBV27 and TRBJ2-1; D is ambiguous. The germline V and J ends were trimmed by 1 base and 8 bases, with 9 bases remaining between them. The CDR3 consists of 13 residues. Germline V gene sequence: CDR1 MNHEY, CDR2 SMNVEV (reference sequence). The CDR3 DNA sequence: TGTGCCAGCAGTTTATATGCAGGCGATGAGCAGTTCTTC. This codes for CASSLYAGDEQFF.

The chain uses TRBV19 and TRBJ2-7; 8 positions match TRBD1. The CDR3 is 14 residues long. Germline-derived CDR1 and CDR2 are LNHDA and SQIVND (reference sequence). V dropped 5 bases and J dropped 3; count of bases not matched to a gene: 6. CDR3 protein: CASSPGQGIYEQYF. DNA for the CDR3: TGTGCCAGTAGTCCAGGACAGGGTATCTACGAGCAGTACTTC.

This clone was seen a single time. The chain links TRBV6-5 to TRBJ2-3; 8 bases are a match to TRBD1. The CDR3 is 15 amino acids. Germline CDR1 is MNHEY and CDR2 is SVGAGI. The V and J ends lost 3 bases and 1 base, in that order; junction bases with no gene match: 3. The CDR3 here is CASSYQGAGTDTQYF. The CDR3 DNA reads TGTGCCAGCAGTTATCAGGGGGCTGGCACAGATACGCAGTATTTT.

This chain uses TRBV15 with TRBJ1-5; possible D gene TRBD1, 5 bases. V lost 0 bases, J lost 0 bases, and 21 bases lay in between. This CDR3 is 20 amino acids long. CDR1 and CDR2 from the germline V gene are LNHNV and YYDKDF (reference sequence). The CDR3 sequence is CATSRDKGISELGSNQPQHF. CDR3 in DNA: TGTGCCACCAGCAGAGATAAGGGGATTTCGGAGCTCGGTAGCAATCAGCCCCAGCATTTT.

The chain recombines TRBV19 with TRBJ1-5; 7 bases match TRBD1. Germline trimming cut 6 bases from V and 5 bases from J; bases unmatched to any gene: 10. Germline CDR1 LNHDA, CDR2 SQIVND (reference sequence). The CDR3 is made up of 15 amino acids. CDR3 sequence (DNA): TGTGCCAGTAGCTCCGGGACAGCCTCTCATCAGCCCCAGCATTTT. This codes for CASSSGTASHQPQHF.

CDR3 bases: TGTGCCAGCAGCTTAGAGTGGACAGGGGTCTCCTACAATGAGCAGTTCTTC. Amino acids: CASSLEWTGVSYNEQFF. V usage is TRBV7-9 and J usage is TRBJ2-1; 9 bases are a match to TRBD1. This CDR3 comprises 17 residues. Trimming removed 1 base from V and 0 bases from J; junction bases left unmatched: 4. Germline-derived CDR1 and CDR2 are SEHNR and FQNEAQ (reference sequence).

This chain links TRBV19 with TRBJ1-1; 9 bases line up with TRBD1. Germline V gene data show CDR1 as LNHDA and CDR2 as SQIVND (reference sequence). CDR3 length equals 16 residues. V gave up 3 bases and J gave up 0 bases; unmatched junction bases: 5. The CDR3 spells CASSIGTGSMNTEAFF. The CDR3 DNA follows: TGTGCCAGTAGTATTGGGACAGGGAGCATGAACACTGAAGCTTTCTTT.

V usage is TRBV5-6 and J usage is TRBJ1-1, with 9 nucleotides matching TRBD1. J gave up 3 bases and V 4 bases, and 19 bases lay outside the gene matches. The CDR3 loop spans 19 amino acids. The germline V gene encodes CDR1 SGHDT and CDR2 YYEEEE. The CDR3 nucleotides read TGTGCCAGCAGCAACAACCTCGGGACAGGGTTTGTTACGGACACTGAAGCTTTCTTT. Its protein is CASSNNLGTGFVTDTEAFF.

The chain has TRBV28 and TRBJ2-3, with a possible D match to TRBD1 (5 bases). Germline V CDR1 and CDR2: MDHEN, SYDVKM. Trimming removed 2 bases at V and 7 bases at J, with 10 bases between. This CDR3 region has 13 residues. The CDR3 here is CASSLRGRYTQYF. The DNA of the CDR3 is TGTGCCAGCAGTTTAAGGGGTCGGTATACGCAGTATTTT.

V usage is TRBV6-6 and J usage is TRBJ2-2; weak D call: TRBD1 (5 bases). V lost 8 bases, J lost 1 base, and 8 bases lay in between. The CDR3 consists of 13 residues. From germline, CDR1 is MNHNY and CDR2 SVGAGI (reference sequence). For the CDR3, the DNA is TGTGCCAGCCGTGACAGGAACACCGGGGAGCTGTTTTTT. It encodes CASRDRNTGELFF.